This T cell receptor (beta chain) stems from a study of post-analysis software for immune sequencing data. General observations from the study: People with multiple sclerosis had a significantly lower normalized Chao1 diversity than controls did. Included in a set of five TRBV segments more frequent in patients than controls were TRBV5-6, TRBV5-1 and TRBV20-1.

With respect to this clonotype: As yet, its antigen is unknown.

The CDR3 extends over 16 amino acids. V was pared by 6 bases and J by 5 bases, with 10 bases of the junction left unmatched. CDR1 is SEHNR and CDR2 is FQNEAQ in the germline V gene (reference sequence). Prepared libraries of TCR beta cDNA carried unique molecular identifiers. TCRdb redid the calling of the PCR reads with MiXCR, one entry per CDR3 protein. The profile shows about 560,000 distinct CDR3 sequences, 44% of them singletons. This sequence originates from a girl between 5 and 17 years old with multiple sclerosis. The J gene is TRBJ1-1, the V gene TRBV7-9; 12 nucleotides match TRBD1. Sequences were obtained from blood. CDR3 nucleotide sequence: TGTGCCAGCAGAAAGGGACAGGGGGCGCAAAGGACTGAAGCTTTCTTT. This codes for CASRKGQGAQRTEAFF.